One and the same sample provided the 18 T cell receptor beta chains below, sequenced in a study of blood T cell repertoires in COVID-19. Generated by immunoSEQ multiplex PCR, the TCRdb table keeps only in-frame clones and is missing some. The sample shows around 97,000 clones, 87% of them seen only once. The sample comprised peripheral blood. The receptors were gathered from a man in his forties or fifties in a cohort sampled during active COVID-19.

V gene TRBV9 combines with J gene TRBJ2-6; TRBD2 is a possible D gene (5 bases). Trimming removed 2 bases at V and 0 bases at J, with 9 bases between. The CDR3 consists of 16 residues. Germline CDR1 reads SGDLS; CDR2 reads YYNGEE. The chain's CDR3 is CASSVSGNSGANVLTF. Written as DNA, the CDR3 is TGTGCCAGCAGCGTTTCCGGGAACTCTGGGGCCAACGTCCTGACTTTC.

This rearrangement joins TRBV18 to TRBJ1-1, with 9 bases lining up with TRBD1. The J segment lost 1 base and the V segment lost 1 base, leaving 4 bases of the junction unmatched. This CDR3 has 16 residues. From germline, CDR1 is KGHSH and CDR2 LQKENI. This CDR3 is CASSPRGTGSNTEAFF. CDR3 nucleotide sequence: TGTGCCAGCTCACCACGGGGGACAGGGTCGAACACTGAAGCTTTCTTT.

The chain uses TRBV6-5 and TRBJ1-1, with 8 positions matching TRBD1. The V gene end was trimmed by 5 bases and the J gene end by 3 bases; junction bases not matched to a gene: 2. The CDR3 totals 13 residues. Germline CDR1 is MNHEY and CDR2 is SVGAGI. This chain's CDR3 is CASSTGGDTEAFF. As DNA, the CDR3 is TGTGCCAGCAGTACAGGGGGGGACACTGAAGCTTTCTTT.

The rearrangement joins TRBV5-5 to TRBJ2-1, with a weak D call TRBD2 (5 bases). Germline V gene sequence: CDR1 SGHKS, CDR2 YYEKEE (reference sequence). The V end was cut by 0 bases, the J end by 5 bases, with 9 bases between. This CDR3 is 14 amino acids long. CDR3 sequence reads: CASSLGRADNEQFF. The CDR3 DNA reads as TGTGCCAGCAGCTTGGGTCGAGCGGACAATGAGCAGTTCTTC. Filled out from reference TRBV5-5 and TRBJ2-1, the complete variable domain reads DAGVTQSPTHLIKTRGQQVTLRCSPISGHKSVSWYQQVLGQGPQFIFQYYEKEERGRGNFPDRFSARQFPNYSSELNVNALLLGDSALYLCASSLGRADNEQFFGPGTRLTVL.

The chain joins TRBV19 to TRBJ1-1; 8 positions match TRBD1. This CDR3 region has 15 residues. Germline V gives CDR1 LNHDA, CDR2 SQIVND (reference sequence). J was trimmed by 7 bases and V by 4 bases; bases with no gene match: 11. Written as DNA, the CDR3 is TGTGCCAGTAGTAAGGGCGGCAGGGGGCTTAGTGAAGCTTTCTTT. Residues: CASSKGGRGLSEAFF.

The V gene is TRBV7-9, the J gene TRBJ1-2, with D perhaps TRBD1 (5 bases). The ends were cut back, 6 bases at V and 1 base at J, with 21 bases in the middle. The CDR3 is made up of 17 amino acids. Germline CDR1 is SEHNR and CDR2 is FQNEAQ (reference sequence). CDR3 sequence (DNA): TGTGCCAGCAGTCGCGTTGACAGTGGGCCGGATAACTATGGCTACACCTTC. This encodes CASSRVDSGPDNYGYTF.

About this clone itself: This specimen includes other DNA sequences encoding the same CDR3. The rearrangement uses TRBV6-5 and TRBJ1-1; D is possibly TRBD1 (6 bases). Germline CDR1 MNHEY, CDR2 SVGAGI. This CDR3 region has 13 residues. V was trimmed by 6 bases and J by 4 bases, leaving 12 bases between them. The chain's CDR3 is CASRHGGGTEAFF. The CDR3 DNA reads TGTGCCAGCAGGCATGGGGGCGGCACTGAAGCTTTCTTT.

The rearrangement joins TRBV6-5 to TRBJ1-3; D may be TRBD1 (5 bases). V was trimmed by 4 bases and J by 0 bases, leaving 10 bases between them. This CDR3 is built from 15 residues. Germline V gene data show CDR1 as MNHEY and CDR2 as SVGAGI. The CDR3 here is CASSSGRGSGNTIYF. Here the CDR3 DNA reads TGTGCCAGCAGTTCTGGGAGGGGCTCTGGAAACACCATATATTTT.

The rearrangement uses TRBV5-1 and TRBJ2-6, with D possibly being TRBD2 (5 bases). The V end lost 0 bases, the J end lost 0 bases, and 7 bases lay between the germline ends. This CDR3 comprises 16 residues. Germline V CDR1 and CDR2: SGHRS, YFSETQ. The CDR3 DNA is TGCGCCAGCAGCTTGGGAGGGATCTCTGGGGCCAACGTCCTGACTTTC. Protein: CASSLGGISGANVLTF.

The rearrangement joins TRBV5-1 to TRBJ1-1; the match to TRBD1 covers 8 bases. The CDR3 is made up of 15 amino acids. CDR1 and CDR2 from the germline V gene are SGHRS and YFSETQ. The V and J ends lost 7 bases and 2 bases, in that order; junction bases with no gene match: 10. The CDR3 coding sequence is TGCGCCAGCCGAGACAGGGGTTCAGGAAACACTGAAGCTTTCTTT. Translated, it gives CASRDRGSGNTEAFF.

CDR3 amino acids: CASRGGWSTEAFF. In DNA, the CDR3 is TGTGCCAGCAGAGGGGGTTGGAGCACTGAAGCTTTCTTT. This sequence joins TRBV6-5 and TRBJ1-1; a weak D match, TRBD1 (6 bases). This CDR3 is 13 amino acids long. The ends were cut back, 6 bases at V and 4 bases at J, with 12 bases in the middle. Germline V gene lookup returns CDR1 MNHEY and CDR2 SVGAGI.

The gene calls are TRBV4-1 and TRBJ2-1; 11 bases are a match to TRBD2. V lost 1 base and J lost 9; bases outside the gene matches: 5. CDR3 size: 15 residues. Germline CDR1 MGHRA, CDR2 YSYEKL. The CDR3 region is CASSQGNSGGGEQFF. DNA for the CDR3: TGCGCCAGCAGCCAAGGCAATAGCGGGGGGGGTGAGCAGTTCTTC.

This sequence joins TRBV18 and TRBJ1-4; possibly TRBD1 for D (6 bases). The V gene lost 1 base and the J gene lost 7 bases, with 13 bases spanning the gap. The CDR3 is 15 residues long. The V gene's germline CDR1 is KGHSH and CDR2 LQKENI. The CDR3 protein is CASSPRQGRGEKLFF. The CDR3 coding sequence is TGTGCCAGCTCACCACGGCAGGGGAGGGGTGAAAAACTGTTTTTT.

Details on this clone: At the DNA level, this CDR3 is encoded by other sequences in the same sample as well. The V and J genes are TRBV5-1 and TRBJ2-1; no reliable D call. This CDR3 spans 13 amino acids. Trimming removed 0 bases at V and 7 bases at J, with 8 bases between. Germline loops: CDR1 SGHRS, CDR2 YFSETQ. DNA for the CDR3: TGCGCCAGCAGCTTGGGTCAGGCTAATGAGCAGTTCTTC. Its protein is CASSLGQANEQFF. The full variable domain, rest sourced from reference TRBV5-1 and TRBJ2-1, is KAGVTQTPRYLIKTRGQQVTLSCSPISGHRSVSWYQQTPGQGLQFLFEYFSETQRNKGNFPGRFSGRQFSNSRSEMNVSTLELGDSALYLCASSLGQANEQFFGPGTRLTVL.

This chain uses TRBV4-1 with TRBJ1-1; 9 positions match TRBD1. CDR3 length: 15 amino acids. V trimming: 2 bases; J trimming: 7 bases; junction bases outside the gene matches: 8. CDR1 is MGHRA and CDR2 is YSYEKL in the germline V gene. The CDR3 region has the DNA TGCGCCAGCAGCCAATACGGACAGGGGCAAGGTGAAGCTTTCTTT. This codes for CASSQYGQGQGEAFF.

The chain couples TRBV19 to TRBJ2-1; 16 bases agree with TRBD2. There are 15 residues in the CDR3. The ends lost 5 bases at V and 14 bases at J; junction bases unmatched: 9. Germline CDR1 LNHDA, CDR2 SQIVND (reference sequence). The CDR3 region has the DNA TGTGCCAGTAGTCCGGGACTAGCGGGGGGGCGCTTGGAGTTCTTC. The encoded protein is CASSPGLAGGRLEFF.

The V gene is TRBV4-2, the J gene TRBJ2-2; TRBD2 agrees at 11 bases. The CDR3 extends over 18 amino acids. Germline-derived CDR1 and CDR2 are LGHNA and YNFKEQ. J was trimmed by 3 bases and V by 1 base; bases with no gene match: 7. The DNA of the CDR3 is TGTGCCAGCAGCCAAGTCACCCTAGCGGGGGGCCACACCGGGGAGCTGTTTTTT. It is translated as CASSQVTLAGGHTGELFF.

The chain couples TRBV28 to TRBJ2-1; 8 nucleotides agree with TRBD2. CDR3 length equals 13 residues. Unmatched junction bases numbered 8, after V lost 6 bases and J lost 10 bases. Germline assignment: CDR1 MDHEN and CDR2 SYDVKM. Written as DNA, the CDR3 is TGTGCCAGCAGCCGGGGGGGCCTGTCCGAGCAGTTCTTC. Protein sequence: CASSRGGLSEQFF.